A selection of T cell receptor beta chains follows, all from one sample in a study of neurological immune-mediated disorders. From the 5' RACE reads, TCRdb called clonotypes with MiXCR, one entry per CDR3 protein. The repertoire holds tens of thousands of distinct CDR3 sequences, with 10% as singletons. Specimen: PBMCs. These receptor sequences come from a woman aged 25 to 39 with HTLV-1-associated myelopathy (HAM/TSP). Both conserved end residues are part of each CDR3. The D gene is left open where the match is weak. Clone size is given for some rows only: seen once, a few or many times, or a class if the clone is expanded.

CDR3: CSARRDRLLLNEKLFF; DNA: TGCAGTGCCAGGCGGGACAGACTCCTCCTAAATGAAAAACTGTTTTTT; V: TRBV20-1; J: TRBJ1-4; size: many; length: 16; D: TRBD1
CDR3: CASSQLDRDTGELFF; DNA: TGCGCCAGCAGCCAGCTAGACCGAGACACCGGGGAGCTGTTTTTT; V: TRBV5-1; J: TRBJ2-2; size: many; length: 15; D: .
CDR3: CASSLGLAGIDEQFF; DNA: TGTGCCAGCAGCTTAGGCCTAGCCGGAATCGATGAGCAGTTCTTC; V: TRBV11-3; J: TRBJ2-1; size: many; length: 15; D: .
CDR3: CASSLGRNTNYGYTF; DNA: TGCGCCAGCAGCTTGGGACGGAATACTAACTATGGCTACACCTTC; V: TRBV5-1; J: TRBJ1-2; size: many; length: 15; D: .
CDR3: CASSFGAGGRSQYF; DNA: TGTGCCAGCAGCTTTGGTGCGGGGGGGCGTTCGCAGTATTTT; V: TRBV7-9; J: TRBJ2-3; size: many; length: 14; D: TRBD2
CDR3: CSGATGPGQTKHF; DNA: TGCAGCGGCGCAACAGGGCCGGGTCAGACCAAGCATTTT; V: TRBV29-1; J: TRBJ1-5; size: .; length: 13; D: .
CDR3: CASSLQGDASYEQYF; DNA: TGTGCCAGCAGCCTGCAGGGGGATGCCTCCTACGAGCAGTACTTC; V: TRBV11-2; J: TRBJ2-7; size: many; length: 15; D: TRBD1
CDR3: CASSLGEPHGYTF; DNA: TGCGCCAGCAGTCTAGGGGAGCCCCATGGCTACACCTTC; V: TRBV5-1; J: TRBJ1-2; size: many; length: 13; D: .
CDR3: CSARVLAGLTYNEQFF; DNA: TGCAGTGCTAGAGTACTAGCGGGGCTGACCTACAATGAGCAGTTCTTC; V: TRBV20-1; J: TRBJ2-1; size: many; length: 16; D: TRBD2
CDR3: CASSLEPGPATDGEQFF; DNA: TGCGCCAGCAGCTTGGAACCGGGACCCGCTACGGATGGCGAGCAGTTCTTC; V: TRBV5-1; J: TRBJ2-1; size: many; length: 17; D: .
CDR3: CTSSAGTGADYEQYF; DNA: TGTACCAGCAGCGCCGGGACAGGGGCTGACTACGAGCAGTACTTC; V: TRBV6-1; J: TRBJ2-7; size: .; length: 15; D: TRBD1
CDR3: CSARKFGTDTQYF; DNA: TGCAGTGCTAGAAAGTTCGGCACAGATACGCAGTATTTT; V: TRBV20-1; J: TRBJ2-3; size: many; length: 13; D: .
CDR3: CASGLAGRRNYEQYF; DNA: TGTGCCAGCGGACTAGCGGGGAGACGGAACTACGAGCAGTACTTC; V: TRBV6-6; J: TRBJ2-7; size: many; length: 15; D: TRBD2
CDR3: CASSPSAQGKETIYF; DNA: TGTGCCAGCTCACCATCCGCCCAGGGAAAGGAGACCATATATTTT; V: TRBV18; J: TRBJ1-3; size: many; length: 15; D: .
CDR3: CASSTGDSGNTIYF; DNA: TGCGCCAGCAGCACCGGGGACTCTGGAAACACCATATATTTT; V: TRBV5-1; J: TRBJ1-3; size: many; length: 14; D: .
CDR3: CASSFYICSAGHPFGNQPQHF; DNA: .; V: TRBV7-2; J: TRBJ1-5; size: .; length: 21; D: .
CDR3: CASSDLAGGLYNEQFF; DNA: TGTGCCAGCAGTGACTTAGCGGGGGGTCTATACAATGAGCAGTTCTTC; V: TRBV6-1; J: TRBJ2-1; size: many; length: 16; D: TRBD2
CDR3: CASSLDRGHGYTF; DNA: TGCGCCAGCAGCTTGGACAGGGGGCATGGCTACACCTTC; V: TRBV5-1; J: TRBJ1-2; size: many; length: 13; D: TRBD1
CDR3: CASSSLLAGGKNEQFF; DNA: TGCGCCAGCAGCTCTCTACTAGCGGGGGGTAAAAATGAGCAGTTCTTC; V: TRBV5-1; J: TRBJ2-1; size: many; length: 16; D: TRBD2
CDR3: CASSEVGQVMGEQYF; DNA: TGTGCCAGCAGTGAAGTGGGGCAGGTGATGGGCGAGCAGTACTTC; V: TRBV6-1; J: TRBJ2-7; size: many; length: 15; D: .
CDR3: CATSRDGANYGYTF; DNA: TGTGCCACCAGCAGAGACGGAGCTAACTATGGCTACACCTTC; V: TRBV15; J: TRBJ1-2; size: many; length: 14; D: .
CDR3: CASSYAYEQYF; DNA: TGTGCCAGCAGTTATGCCTACGAGCAGTACTTC; V: TRBV6-5; J: TRBJ2-7; size: many; length: 11; D: .
CDR3: CAISAGRGSEPQHF; DNA: TGTGCCATCAGTGCTGGCAGGGGTTCGGAGCCCCAGCATTTT; V: TRBV10-3; J: TRBJ1-5; size: many; length: 14; D: .
CDR3: CVSSLGQGPYEQYF; DNA: TGTGTCAGCAGCTTAGGGCAGGGGCCTTACGAGCAGTACTTC; V: TRBV11-3; J: TRBJ2-7; size: .; length: 14; D: .
CDR3: CASSFDRDRVGTEAFF; DNA: TGTGCCAGCAGCTTCGACCGAGACAGGGTTGGCACTGAAGCTTTCTTT; V: TRBV7-2; J: TRBJ1-1; size: many; length: 16; D: TRBD1
CDR3: CAIGRDIYEQYF; DNA: TGTGCCATCGGCCGGGACATATACGAGCAGTACTTC; V: TRBV10-3; J: TRBJ2-7; size: many; length: 12; D: .
CDR3: CASSLETRSYEQYF; DNA: TGTGCCAGCAGCTTAGAAACCAGATCCTACGAGCAGTACTTC; V: TRBV7-9; J: TRBJ2-7; size: many; length: 14; D: .
CDR3: CSARDSTELTYEQYF; DNA: TGCAGTGCTAGAGATTCGACTGAACTAACCTACGAGCAGTACTTC; V: TRBV20-1; J: TRBJ2-7; size: many; length: 15; D: .
CDR3: CASRKGQNNSPLHF; DNA: TGTGCCAGCCGGAAGGGACAGAATAATTCACCCCTCCACTTT; V: TRBV19; J: TRBJ1-6; size: many; length: 14; D: TRBD1
CDR3: CASSRGPSTDTQYF; DNA: TGTGCCAGCAGCAGGGGGCCAAGCACAGATACGCAGTATTTT; V: TRBV7-9; J: TRBJ2-3; size: few; length: 14; D: TRBD1
CDR3: CASRSLQVYQGYTF; DNA: TGTGCCAGCAGATCACTACAGGTTTATCAGGGCTACACCTTC; V: TRBV6-6; J: TRBJ1-2; size: many; length: 14; D: .
CDR3: CASSFEGIGELLF; DNA: TGTGCCAGCAGCTTCGAAGGAATAGGGGAGCTCTTATTT; V: TRBV11-3; J: TRBJ2-2; size: once; length: 13; D: .
CDR3: CSALGLTNYGYTF; DNA: TGCAGTGCACTGGGACTGACTAACTATGGCTACACCTTC; V: TRBV20-1; J: TRBJ1-2; size: many; length: 13; D: .
CDR3: CSARDTGASSYNEQFF; DNA: TGCAGTGCTAGAGATACGGGGGCTAGCTCCTACAATGAGCAGTTCTTC; V: TRBV20-1; J: TRBJ2-1; size: many; length: 16; D: .
CDR3: CSASNRVGEQYF; DNA: TGCAGTGCTAGCAACAGGGTTGGCGAGCAGTACTTC; V: TRBV20-1; J: TRBJ2-7; size: many; length: 12; D: .
CDR3: CASSSYTGELFF; DNA: TGTGCCAGCAGCTCTTACACCGGGGAGCTGTTTTTT; V: TRBV7-2; J: TRBJ2-2; size: many; length: 12; D: .
CDR3: CASSPGRGYTF; DNA: TGTGCCAGCAGCCCCGGTAGGGGCTACACCTTC; V: TRBV3-1; J: TRBJ1-2; size: once; length: 11; D: .
CDR3: CASSSGTGHNQPQHF; DNA: TGTGCCAGCAGCTCCGGGACAGGGCACAATCAGCCCCAGCATTTT; V: TRBV5-5; J: TRBJ1-5; size: many; length: 15; D: TRBD1
CDR3: CSARFEFDNEQFF; DNA: TGCAGTGCTAGGTTTGAGTTCGACAATGAGCAGTTCTTC; V: TRBV20-1; J: TRBJ2-1; size: many; length: 13; D: .
CDR3: CASSQVSRTREPFF; DNA: TGTGCCAGCAGCCAGGTCAGCCGGACCAGGGAGCCGTTTTTT; V: TRBV3-1; J: TRBJ2-2; size: .; length: 14; D: .
CDR3: CSAAVSGPSGELFF; DNA: TGCAGTGCTGCCGTTTCGGGGCCATCCGGGGAGCTGTTTTTT; V: TRBV20-1; J: TRBJ2-2; size: many; length: 14; D: .
CDR3: CATSRDLGQYTDTQYF; DNA: TGTGCCACCAGCAGAGATCTGGGGCAGTACACAGATACGCAGTATTTT; V: TRBV15; J: TRBJ2-3; size: many; length: 16; D: .
CDR3: CASSSDSYPPLYEQYF; DNA: TGTGCCAGCAGCTCCGACAGTTACCCTCCACTCTACGAGCAGTACTTC; V: TRBV7-9; J: TRBJ2-7; size: many; length: 16; D: .
CDR3: CASSFRTGGYYGYTF; DNA: TGTGCCAGCAGTTTTAGGACAGGGGGCTACTATGGCTACACCTTC; V: TRBV6-6; J: TRBJ1-2; size: many; length: 15; D: TRBD1
CDR3: CASSVESGGNSPLHF; DNA: TGTGCCAGCAGCGTAGAAAGCGGTGGTAATTCACCCCTCCACTTT; V: TRBV9; J: TRBJ1-6; size: many; length: 15; D: .
CDR3: CASTAGVNEKLFF; DNA: TGTGCCAGCACGGCAGGGGTAAATGAAAAACTGTTTTTT; V: TRBV6-5; J: TRBJ1-4; size: many; length: 13; D: .
CDR3: CASSQSLGSGELFF; DNA: TGTGCCAGCAGCCAATCACTAGGGTCCGGGGAGCTGTTTTTT; V: TRBV3-1; J: TRBJ2-2; size: many; length: 14; D: .
CDR3: CSARDSDSEQYF; DNA: TGCAGTGCTAGAGATTCGGACAGCGAGCAGTACTTC; V: TRBV20-1; J: TRBJ2-7; size: many; length: 12; D: .
CDR3: CASSLGSEIDTQYF; DNA: TGCGCCAGCAGCTTGGGTAGCGAGATAGATACGCAGTATTTT; V: TRBV5-1; J: TRBJ2-3; size: many; length: 14; D: .
CDR3: CASRDYTEAFF; DNA: TGCGCCAGCAGGGACTACACTGAAGCTTTCTTT; V: TRBV5-1; J: TRBJ1-1; size: many; length: 11; D: .
CDR3: CASSIQGNTEAFF; DNA: TGCGCCAGCAGCATACAGGGGAACACTGAAGCTTTCTTT; V: TRBV5-1; J: TRBJ1-1; size: many; length: 13; D: .
CDR3: CSARDSLRNQPQHF; DNA: TGCAGTGCTAGAGATAGTTTGCGCAATCAGCCCCAGCATTTT; V: TRBV20-1; J: TRBJ1-5; size: many; length: 14; D: .
CDR3: CSARVGASGGTGELFF; DNA: TGCAGTGCTAGAGTCGGGGCTAGCGGGGGCACCGGGGAGCTGTTTTTT; V: TRBV20-1; J: TRBJ2-2; size: many; length: 16; D: TRBD2
CDR3: CASTGYSNQPQHF; DNA: TGTGCCAGCACGGGTTATAGCAATCAGCCCCAGCATTTT; V: TRBV2; J: TRBJ1-5; size: many; length: 13; D: .
CDR3: CASSEGPRNYGYTF; DNA: TGTGCCAGCAGCGAGGGACCGAGAAACTATGGCTACACCTTC; V: TRBV5-5; J: TRBJ1-2; size: many; length: 14; D: .
CDR3: CASSLGGTGLAKNIQYF; DNA: TGCGCCAGCAGCTTGGGGGGGACAGGACTAGCCAAAAACATTCAGTACTTC; V: TRBV5-1; J: TRBJ2-4; size: few; length: 17; D: TRBD1
CDR3: CSAKQGITEAFF; DNA: TGCAGTGCTAAACAGGGAATCACTGAAGCTTTCTTT; V: TRBV20-1; J: TRBJ1-1; size: medium-sized; length: 12; D: .
CDR3: CSIGGWYGYTF; DNA: TGCAGTATCGGGGGGTGGTATGGCTACACCTTC; V: TRBV20-1; J: TRBJ1-2; size: many; length: 11; D: .
CDR3: CASRSNTEAFF; DNA: TGCGCCAGCAGATCGAACACTGAAGCTTTCTTT; V: TRBV5-1; J: TRBJ1-1; size: many; length: 11; D: .